This TCR beta chain was identified during a study of blood T cell repertoires in COVID-19. Study-wide context: The cDNA or gDNA used as material had been derived from T cells, B-cell-depleted T cells, or PBMCs.

Seattle patients were enrolled while actively infected and followed longitudinally. In the original workflow: For nucleated cells, counts were estimated from reference gene primer amplification. The data were produced by immunoSEQ multiplex PCR, yet TCRdb's version contains in-frame clones alone and is incomplete. That table is the source of V, J and clone size, and D and trimming were worked out from the DNA. The top ten hold 10% of the sample, which has some 60,000 clones, around 83% seen once. Specimen: peripheral blood. The TCR was taken from a man between 50 and 59 years old with COVID-19, enrolled during active disease.

The CDR3 DNA reads TGTGCCAGCAGTTTAGGGGGGTTCACTAATGAAAAACTGTTTTTT. Residues: CASSLGGFTNEKLFF. The chain joins TRBV27 to TRBJ1-4; TRBD1 might be the D (5 bases). Looked up from germline, CDR1 is MNHEY and CDR2 is SMNVEV (reference sequence). Trimming pared 2 bases from V and 2 bases from J, leaving 9 bases between. The CDR3 has 15 amino acids.